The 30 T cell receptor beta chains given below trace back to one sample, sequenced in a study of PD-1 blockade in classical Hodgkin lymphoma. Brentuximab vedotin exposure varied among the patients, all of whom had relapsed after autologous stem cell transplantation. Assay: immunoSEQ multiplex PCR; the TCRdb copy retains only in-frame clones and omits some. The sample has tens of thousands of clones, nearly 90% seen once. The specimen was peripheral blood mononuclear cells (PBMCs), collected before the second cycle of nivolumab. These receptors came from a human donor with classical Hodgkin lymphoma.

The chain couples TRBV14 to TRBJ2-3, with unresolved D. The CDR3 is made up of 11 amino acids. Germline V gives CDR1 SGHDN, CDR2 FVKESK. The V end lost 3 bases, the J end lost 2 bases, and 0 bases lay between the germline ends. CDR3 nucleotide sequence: TGTGCCAGCAGCCACACAGATACGCAGTATTTT. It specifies CASSHTDTQYF.

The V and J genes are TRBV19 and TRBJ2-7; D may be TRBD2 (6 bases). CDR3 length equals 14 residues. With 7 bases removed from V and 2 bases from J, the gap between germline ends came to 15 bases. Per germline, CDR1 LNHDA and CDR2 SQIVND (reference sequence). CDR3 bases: TGTGCCAGTACCATAGGGACTCCAGCCTACGAGCAGTACTTC. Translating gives CASTIGTPAYEQYF.

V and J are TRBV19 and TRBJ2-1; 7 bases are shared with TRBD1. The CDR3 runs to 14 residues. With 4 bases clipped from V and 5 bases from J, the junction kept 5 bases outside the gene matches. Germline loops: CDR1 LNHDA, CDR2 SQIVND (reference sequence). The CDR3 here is CASSTTTGNNEQFF. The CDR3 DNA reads TGTGCCAGTAGTACCACGACAGGGAACAATGAGCAGTTCTTC.

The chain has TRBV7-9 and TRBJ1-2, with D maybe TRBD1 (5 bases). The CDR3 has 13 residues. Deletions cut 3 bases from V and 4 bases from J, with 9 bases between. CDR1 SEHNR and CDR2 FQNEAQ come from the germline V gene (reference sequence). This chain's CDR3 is CASSFRGGYGYTF. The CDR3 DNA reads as TGTGCCAGCAGCTTCCGGGGCGGCTATGGCTACACCTTC.

In DNA form, the CDR3 reads TGTGCCACCAGCAGATCCCTCGACAGGGGGATGACAGATACGCAGTATTTT. This gives the protein CATSRSLDRGMTDTQYF. The chain is built from TRBV15 and TRBJ2-3; 9 nucleotides agree with TRBD1. V lost 2 bases, J lost 3 bases, and 9 bases stayed unmatched. Germline V CDR1 and CDR2: LNHNV, YYDKDF (reference sequence). The CDR3 covers 17 residues.

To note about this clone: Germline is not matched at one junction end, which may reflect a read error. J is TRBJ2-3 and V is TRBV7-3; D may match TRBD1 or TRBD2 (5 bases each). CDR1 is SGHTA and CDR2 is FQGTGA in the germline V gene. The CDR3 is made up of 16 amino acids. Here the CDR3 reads CASSITGHGSTDTQYF. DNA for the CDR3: TGTGCCAGCAGCATAACGGGGCACGGGAGCACAGATACGCAGTATTTT.

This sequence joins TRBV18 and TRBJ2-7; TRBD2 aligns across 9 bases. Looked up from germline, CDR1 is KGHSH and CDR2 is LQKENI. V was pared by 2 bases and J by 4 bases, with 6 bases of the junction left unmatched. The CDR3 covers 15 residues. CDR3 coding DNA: TGTGCCAGCTCACCAGGGTTAGCGGGGGATTACGAGCAGTACTTC. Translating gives CASSPGLAGDYEQYF.

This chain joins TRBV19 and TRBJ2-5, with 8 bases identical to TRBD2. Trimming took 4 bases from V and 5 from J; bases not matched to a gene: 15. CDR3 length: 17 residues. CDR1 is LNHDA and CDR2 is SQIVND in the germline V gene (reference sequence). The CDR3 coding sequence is TGTGCCAGTAGTACCCCCCGACTCATCGGGAGGGCGGAGACCCAGTACTTC. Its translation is CASSTPRLIGRAETQYF.

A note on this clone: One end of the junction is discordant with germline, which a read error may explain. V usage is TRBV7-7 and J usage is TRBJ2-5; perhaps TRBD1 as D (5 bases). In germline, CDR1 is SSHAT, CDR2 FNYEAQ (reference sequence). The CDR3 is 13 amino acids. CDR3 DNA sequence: TGTGCTAGCAGCTTAGGGGTTCGGGAGACCCAGTACTTC. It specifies CASSLGVRETQYF.

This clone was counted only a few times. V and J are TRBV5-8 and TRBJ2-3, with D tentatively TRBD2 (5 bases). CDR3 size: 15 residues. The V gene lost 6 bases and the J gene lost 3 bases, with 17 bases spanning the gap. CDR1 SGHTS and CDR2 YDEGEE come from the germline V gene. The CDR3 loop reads CASTVRFGETDTQYF. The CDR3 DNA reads TGTGCCAGCACCGTCAGGTTTGGGGAGACAGATACGCAGTATTTT.

The CDR3 DNA reads TGTGCCAGTAGTTCCTCCCGTTATGCGGGGGGGATTTCCTACGAGCAGTACTTC. Amino acids: CASSSSRYAGGISYEQYF. This chain uses TRBV19 with TRBJ2-7; TRBD2 matches 9 bases. J lost 1 base, V lost 5 bases, and 15 bases had no gene match. Germline CDR1 is LNHDA and CDR2 is SQIVND (reference sequence). CDR3 size: 18 residues.

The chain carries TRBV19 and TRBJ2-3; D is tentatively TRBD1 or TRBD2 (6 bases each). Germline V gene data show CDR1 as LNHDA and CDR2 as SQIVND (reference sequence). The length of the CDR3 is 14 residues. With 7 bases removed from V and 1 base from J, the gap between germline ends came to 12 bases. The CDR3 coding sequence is TGTGCCAGTACGACGGGGGCCGGCACAGATACGCAGTATTTT. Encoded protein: CASTTGAGTDTQYF.

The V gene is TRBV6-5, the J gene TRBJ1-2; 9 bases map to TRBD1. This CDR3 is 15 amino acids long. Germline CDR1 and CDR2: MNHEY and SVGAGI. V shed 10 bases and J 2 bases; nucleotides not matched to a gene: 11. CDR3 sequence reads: CATSGTGKRNYGYTF. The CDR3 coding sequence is TGTGCCACCTCCGGGACAGGGAAAAGAAACTATGGCTACACCTTC.

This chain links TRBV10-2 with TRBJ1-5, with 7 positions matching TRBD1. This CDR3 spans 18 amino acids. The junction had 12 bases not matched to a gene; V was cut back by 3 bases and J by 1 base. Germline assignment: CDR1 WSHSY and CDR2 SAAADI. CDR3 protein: CASSDYRGGFLSNQPQHF. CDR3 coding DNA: TGCGCCAGCAGTGATTACAGGGGTGGGTTTTTAAGCAATCAGCCCCAGCATTTT.

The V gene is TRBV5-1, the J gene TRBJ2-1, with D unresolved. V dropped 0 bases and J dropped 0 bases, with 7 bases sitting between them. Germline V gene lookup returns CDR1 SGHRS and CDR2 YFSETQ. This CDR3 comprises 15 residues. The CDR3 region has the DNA TGCGCCAGCAGCTTGGCCCGTAGCTCCTACAATGAGCAGTTCTTC. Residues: CASSLARSSYNEQFF.

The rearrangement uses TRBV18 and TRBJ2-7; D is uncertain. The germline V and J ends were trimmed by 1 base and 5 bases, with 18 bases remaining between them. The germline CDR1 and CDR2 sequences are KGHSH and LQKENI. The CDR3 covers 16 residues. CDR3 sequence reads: CASSPQALLEVDEQYF. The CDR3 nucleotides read TGTGCCAGCTCACCACAGGCACTTTTAGAGGTGGACGAGCAGTACTTC.

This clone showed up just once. CDR3 sequence (DNA): TGTGCCTCCTGGGAAACTCAAAACACCGGGGAGCTGTTTTTT. Its protein product is CASWETQNTGELFF. The rearrangement links TRBV28 to TRBJ2-2; D ambiguous. The CDR3 is made up of 14 amino acids. The V gene's germline CDR1 is MDHEN and CDR2 SYDVKM. V lost 11 bases and J lost 2, with 15 bases in between.

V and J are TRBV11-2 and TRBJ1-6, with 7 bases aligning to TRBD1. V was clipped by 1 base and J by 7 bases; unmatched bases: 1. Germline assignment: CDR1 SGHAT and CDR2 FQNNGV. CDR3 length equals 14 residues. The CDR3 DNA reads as TGTGCCAGCAGCTTAGTACAGGGGAATTCACCCCTCCACTTT. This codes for CASSLVQGNSPLHF.

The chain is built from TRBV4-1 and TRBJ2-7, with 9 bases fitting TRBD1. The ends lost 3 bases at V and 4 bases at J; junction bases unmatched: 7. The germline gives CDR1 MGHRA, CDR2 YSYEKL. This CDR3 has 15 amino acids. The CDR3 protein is CASSHRDRERYEQYF. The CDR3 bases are TGCGCCAGCAGCCACAGGGACAGGGAGAGATACGAGCAGTACTTC.

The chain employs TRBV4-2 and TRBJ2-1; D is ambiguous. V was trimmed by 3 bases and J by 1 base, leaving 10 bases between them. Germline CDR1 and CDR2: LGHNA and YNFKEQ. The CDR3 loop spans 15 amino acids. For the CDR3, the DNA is TGTGCCAGCAGCCAGAGAACGGATTCCTACAATGAGCAGTTCTTC. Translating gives CASSQRTDSYNEQFF.

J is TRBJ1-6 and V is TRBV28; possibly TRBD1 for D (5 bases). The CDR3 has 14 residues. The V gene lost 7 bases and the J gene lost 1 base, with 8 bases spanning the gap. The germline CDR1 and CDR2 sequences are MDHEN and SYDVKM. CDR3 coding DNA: TGTGCCAGCATGGGGGGGTCCTATAATTCACCCCTCCACTTT. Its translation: CASMGGSYNSPLHF.

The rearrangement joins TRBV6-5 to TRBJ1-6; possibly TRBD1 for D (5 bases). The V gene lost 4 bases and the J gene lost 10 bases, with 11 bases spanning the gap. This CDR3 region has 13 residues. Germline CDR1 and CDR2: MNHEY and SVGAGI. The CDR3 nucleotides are TGTGCCAGCAGTTCAGGGAATAGCTCACCCCTCCACTTT. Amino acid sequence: CASSSGNSSPLHF.

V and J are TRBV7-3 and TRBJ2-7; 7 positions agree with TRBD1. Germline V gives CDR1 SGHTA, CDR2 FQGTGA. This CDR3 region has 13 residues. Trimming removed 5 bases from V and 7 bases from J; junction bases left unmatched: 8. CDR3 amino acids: CASSTDRLGEQYF. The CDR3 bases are TGTGCCAGCAGCACGGACAGGCTCGGGGAGCAGTACTTC. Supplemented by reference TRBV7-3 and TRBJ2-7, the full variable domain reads GAGVSQTPSNKVTEKGKYVELRCDPISGHTALYWYRQSLGQGPEFLIYFQGTGAADDSGLPNDRFFAVRPEGSVSTLKIQRTERGDSAVYLCASSTDRLGEQYFGPGTRLTVT.

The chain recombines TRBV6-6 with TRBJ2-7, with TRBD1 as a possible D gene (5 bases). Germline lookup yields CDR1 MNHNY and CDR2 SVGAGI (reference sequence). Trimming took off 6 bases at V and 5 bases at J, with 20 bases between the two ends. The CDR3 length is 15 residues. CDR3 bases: TGTGCCAGCAGCATACAGGCGGAGAAGATCAACGAGCAGTACTTC. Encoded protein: CASSIQAEKINEQYF.

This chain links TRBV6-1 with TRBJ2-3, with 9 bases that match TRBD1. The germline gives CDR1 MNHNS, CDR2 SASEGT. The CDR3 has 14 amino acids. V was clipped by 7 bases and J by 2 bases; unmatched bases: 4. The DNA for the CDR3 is TGTGCCAGCAATGACAGGGGGTCCACAGATACGCAGTATTTT. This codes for CASNDRGSTDTQYF.

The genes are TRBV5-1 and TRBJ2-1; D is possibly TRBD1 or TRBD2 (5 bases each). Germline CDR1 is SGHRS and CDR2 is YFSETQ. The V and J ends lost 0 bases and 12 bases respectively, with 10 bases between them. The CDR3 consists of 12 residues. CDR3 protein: CASSLGDPPQFF. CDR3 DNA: TGCGCCAGCAGCTTGGGGGACCCCCCGCAGTTCTTC.

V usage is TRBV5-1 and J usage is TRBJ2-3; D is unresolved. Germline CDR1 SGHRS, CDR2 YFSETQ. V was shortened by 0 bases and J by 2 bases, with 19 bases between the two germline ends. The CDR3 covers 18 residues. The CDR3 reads CASSLAGVGLLATDTQYF. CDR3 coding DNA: TGCGCCAGCAGCTTGGCGGGCGTGGGTCTGTTGGCCACAGATACGCAGTATTTT.

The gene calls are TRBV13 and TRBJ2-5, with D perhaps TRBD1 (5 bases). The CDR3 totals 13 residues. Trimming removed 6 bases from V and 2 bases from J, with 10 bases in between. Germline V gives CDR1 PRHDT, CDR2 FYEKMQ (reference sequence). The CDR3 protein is CASRPRGQETQYF. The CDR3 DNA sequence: TGTGCCAGCAGGCCTAGGGGACAAGAGACCCAGTACTTC.

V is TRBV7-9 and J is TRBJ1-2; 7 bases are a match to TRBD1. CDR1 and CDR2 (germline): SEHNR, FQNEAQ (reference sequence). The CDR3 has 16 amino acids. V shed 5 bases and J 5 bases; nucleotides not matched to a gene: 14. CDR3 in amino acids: CASSRIGGGTAYGYTF. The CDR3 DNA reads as TGTGCCAGCAGCCGAATTGGGGGCGGGACAGCTTATGGCTACACCTTC.

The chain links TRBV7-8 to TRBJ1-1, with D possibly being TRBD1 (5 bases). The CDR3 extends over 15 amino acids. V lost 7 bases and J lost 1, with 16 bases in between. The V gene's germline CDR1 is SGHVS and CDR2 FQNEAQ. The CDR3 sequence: CASIEEGFANTEAFF. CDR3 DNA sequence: TGTGCCAGCATCGAAGAGGGGTTTGCGAACACTGAAGCTTTCTTT.